This TCR beta chain is from a study of blood T cell repertoires in COVID-19. Across the study: Acute and convalescent COVID-19 specimens originated in the United States, Italy and Spain. Sources were T cells, B-cell-depleted T cells, or PBMCs; the material itself was cDNA or gDNA.

Authors' data handling: Scientists estimated how many nucleated cells there were by amplifying reference gene primers. Assay used: immunoSEQ multiplex PCR; TCRdb lists only in-frame clones, some missing. V and J calls and clone size are as listed in that table; D and trimming were resolved from the DNA. The sample yields some 89,000 clones, just over 90% seen once. The germline CDR1 and CDR2 sequences are SGDLS and YYNGEE. V lost 7 bases to trimming and J lost 7 bases, with 29 bases between them. The CDR3 is 17 residues long. Source material: peripheral blood. This sequence originates from a man aged 60-69 years with acute or convalescent COVID-19. The rearrangement uses TRBV9 and TRBJ1-1; D is ambiguous. The CDR3 sequence is CASGTEPGREHINEAFF. In nucleotides, the CDR3 is TGTGCCAGCGGAACTGAACCGGGAAGGGAACATATCAATGAAGCTTTCTTT.